The subject of this entry is one T cell receptor (beta chain). Sample time point: newly diagnosed GD, antithyroid drugs for less than 3 months. Researchers made the TCR library from RNA that was extracted from PBMCs. Diagnosing Graves' disease relied on the American Thyroid Association guidelines. This entry comes from a study of regulatory T cells in long-lasting Graves disease. The CDR3 runs to 13 residues. In germline, CDR1 is SGHTA, CDR2 FQGTGA. The junction had 3 bases not matched to a gene; V was cut back by 5 bases and J by 6 bases. CDR3 regions were amplified by Arm-PCR using iRepertoire HTBI primers to build TCR beta libraries. TCRdb reprocessed the multiplex PCR reads with MiXCR, giving one entry per CDR3 protein. The table includes around 400,000 distinct CDR3 sequences, roughly a sixth detected once.

Sequencing used peripheral blood mononuclear cells (PBMCs), obtained at new diagnosis, from a patient treated with antithyroid drugs. This TCR was sampled from a female donor with Graves disease. The chain is built from TRBV7-3 and TRBJ1-2; the match to TRBD1 covers 10 bases. CDR3 in DNA: TGTGCCAGCAGCCACGGGACAGGGGATGGCTACACCTTC. This translates into CASSHGTGDGYTF.